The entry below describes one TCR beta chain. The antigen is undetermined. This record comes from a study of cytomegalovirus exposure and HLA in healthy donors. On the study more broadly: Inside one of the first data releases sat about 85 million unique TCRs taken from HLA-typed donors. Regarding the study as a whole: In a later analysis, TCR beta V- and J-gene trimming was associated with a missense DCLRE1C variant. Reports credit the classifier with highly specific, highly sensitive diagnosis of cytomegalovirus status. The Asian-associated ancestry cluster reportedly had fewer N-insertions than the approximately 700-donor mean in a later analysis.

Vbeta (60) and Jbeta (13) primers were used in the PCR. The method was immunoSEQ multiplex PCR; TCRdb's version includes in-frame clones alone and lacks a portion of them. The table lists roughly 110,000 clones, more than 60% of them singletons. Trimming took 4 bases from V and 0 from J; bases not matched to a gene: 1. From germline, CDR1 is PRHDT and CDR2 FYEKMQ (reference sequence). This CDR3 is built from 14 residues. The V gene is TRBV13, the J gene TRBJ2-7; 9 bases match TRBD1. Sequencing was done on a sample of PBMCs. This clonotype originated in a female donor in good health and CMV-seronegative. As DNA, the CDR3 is TGTGCCAGCAGCTCGGGACAGGGCTCCTACGAGCAGTACTTC. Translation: CASSSGQGSYEQYF. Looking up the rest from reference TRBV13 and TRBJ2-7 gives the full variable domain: AAGVIQSPRHLIKEKRETATLKCYPIPRHDTVYWYQQGPGQDPQFLISFYEKMQSDKGSIPDRFSAQQFSDYHSELNMSSLELGDSALYFCASSSGQGSYEQYFGPGTRLTVT.